The 21 T cell receptor beta chains below were found in one sample sequenced in a study of T cells in Graves' hyperthyroidism and ophthalmopathy. RNA transcripts were the template for amplifying TCR beta CDR3 regions. With the HTBI primer set, the TCR CDR3 went through a first round of RT-PCR. Each CDR3 protein is one row after TCRdb ran MiXCR on the multiplex PCR reads. The table includes roughly 510,000 distinct CDR3 sequences, about 45% detected once. The sample was peripheral blood or thyroid tissue (not recorded which). The receptors come from an adult woman with Graves' disease, either hyperthyroidism or ophthalmopathy (not recorded which).

The chain recombines TRBV7-6 with TRBJ1-5; maybe TRBD1 (5 bases). The germline V gene encodes CDR1 SGHVS and CDR2 FNYEAQ. The ends were cut back, 1 base at V and 2 bases at J, with 21 bases in the middle. The CDR3 sequence is 19 residues long. As DNA, the CDR3 is TGTGCCAGCAGCTTAGGGTACCAGGGAGGGCCCCGAGGCAATCAGCCCCAGCATTTT. It translates to CASSLGYQGGPRGNQPQHF.

J is TRBJ1-1 and V is TRBV29-1; TRBD1 matches 9 bases. The J segment lost 1 base and the V segment lost 7 bases, leaving 4 bases of the junction unmatched. Germline V gene data show CDR1 as SQVTM and CDR2 as ANQGSEA. The CDR3 extends over 13 amino acids. The CDR3 nucleotides read TGCAGCGCCCGGGACAGGGAGAACACTGAAGCTTTCTTT. Amino acids: CSARDRENTEAFF.

Many counts were recorded for this clonotype. The V call is TRBV19, the J call TRBJ2-2; 7 bases fit TRBD2. CDR1 and CDR2 (germline): LNHDA, SQIVND (reference sequence). CDR3 size: 16 residues. After removal of 7 bases from V and 1 base from J, the junction contained 9 bases not matched to a gene. CDR3 in DNA: TGTGCCAGTACCAAGGGACTACCTATGAACACCGGGGAGCTGTTTTTT. Translating gives CASTKGLPMNTGELFF.

This clonotype was counted many times. This chain links TRBV20-1 with TRBJ2-5; D gene ambiguous. The CDR3 totals 13 residues. V shed 6 bases and J shed 5 bases, with 16 bases lying between them. Germline V gene data show CDR1 as DFQATT and CDR2 as SNEGSKA (reference sequence). The CDR3 sequence is CSAWAGVGETQYF. CDR3 in DNA: TGCAGTGCGTGGGCAGGAGTAGGGGAGACCCAGTACTTC.

This clonotype has ten or more counts. The CDR3 sequence is CASSEEGTGTYGYTF. In DNA, the CDR3 is TGTGCCAGCAGTGAAGAAGGGACAGGGACCTATGGCTACACCTTC. The chain carries TRBV2 and TRBJ1-2, with 9 nucleotides matching TRBD1. This CDR3 region has 15 residues. V lost 1 base and J lost 4; bases outside the gene matches: 4. Germline V gene lookup returns CDR1 SNHLY and CDR2 FYNNEI.

This clonotype has a handful of counts. V and J are TRBV2 and TRBJ2-3; maybe TRBD2 (6 bases). CDR1 SNHLY and CDR2 FYNNEI come from the germline V gene. Trimming took off 10 bases at V and 8 bases at J, with 13 bases between the two ends. The CDR3 covers 11 residues. In DNA form, the CDR3 reads TGTGCCAAGTTAATGGGGGGTACGCAGTATTTT. Translation: CAKLMGGTQYF. The complete variable domain, with remaining parts taken from reference TRBV2 and TRBJ2-3, reads EPEVTQTPSHQVTQMGQEVILRCVPISNHLYFYWYRQILGQKVEFLVSFYNNEISEKSEIFDDQFSVERPDGSNFTLKIRSTKLEDSAMYFCAKLMGGTQYFGPGTRLTVL.

This chain uses TRBV29-1 with TRBJ2-7; D might be TRBD2 (6 bases). The CDR3 has 13 residues. V was clipped by 0 bases and J by 2 bases, with 8 bases between them. Germline V gene data show CDR1 as SQVTM and CDR2 as ANQGSEA. The CDR3 bases are TGCAGCGTTGAAGATGGGGGGACCTACGAGCAGTACTTC. It yields the protein CSVEDGGTYEQYF.

The chain couples TRBV29-1 to TRBJ2-7, with a tentative D call TRBD2 (5 bases). CDR3 length: 13 residues. Trimming removed 5 bases from V and 2 bases from J, with 13 bases in between. Germline-derived CDR1 and CDR2 are SQVTM and ANQGSEA. The CDR3 DNA sequence: TGCAGCGTTCGGGAAACGGGTACCTACGAGCAGTACTTC. This gives the protein CSVRETGTYEQYF.

The genes are TRBV24-1 and TRBJ1-2, with D unresolved. CDR3 length: 13 residues. Germline loops: CDR1 KGHDR, CDR2 SFDVKD. Trimming left V 2 bases short and J 2 bases short, with 5 bases between. The CDR3 protein is CATSDSNNYGYTF. Here the CDR3 DNA reads TGTGCCACCAGTGATTCGAACAACTATGGCTACACCTTC.

The chain employs TRBV24-1 and TRBJ2-6; D is uncertain. This CDR3 spans 19 amino acids. V shed 0 bases and J shed 0 bases, with 14 bases lying between them. Germline V gives CDR1 KGHDR, CDR2 SFDVKD. CDR3: CATSDLQRNLPSGANVLTF. In nucleotides, the CDR3 is TGTGCCACCAGTGATTTGCAAAGGAACCTTCCCTCTGGGGCCAACGTCCTGACTTTC.

The rearrangement uses TRBV10-3 and TRBJ1-2; D is perhaps TRBD1 (6 bases). This CDR3 region has 14 residues. Germline V lookup: CDR1 ENHRY, CDR2 SYGVKD. Trimming stripped 6 bases from V and 4 bases from J, with 15 bases between. The CDR3 is CAISGSGGGYGYTF. In nucleotides, the CDR3 is TGTGCCATCAGCGGTTCCGGGGGCGGCTATGGCTACACCTTC.

This chain links TRBV12-3 or TRBV12-4 with TRBJ1-1; D may be TRBD1 (5 bases). This CDR3 has 16 amino acids. V lost 4 bases to trimming and J lost 4 bases, with 19 bases between them. This chain's CDR3 is CASSSDATALVTEAFF. The CDR3 region has the DNA TGTGCCAGCAGTTCAGACGCGACAGCCCTGGTCACTGAAGCTTTCTTT.

This chain connects TRBV19 to TRBJ1-1; no firm D call. There are 14 residues in the CDR3. V dropped 7 bases and J dropped 3 bases, with 15 bases sitting between them. The germline gives CDR1 LNHDA, CDR2 SQIVND (reference sequence). CDR3 DNA sequence: TGTGCCAGTACCATCGGGCTAAGAGACACTGAAGCTTTCTTT. Its translation is CASTIGLRDTEAFF.

There are many counts of this clonotype. The rearrangement uses TRBV20-1 and TRBJ2-5; 8 bases map to TRBD2. V dropped 5 bases and J dropped 5; count of bases not matched to a gene: 7. Germline CDR1 and CDR2: DFQATT and SNEGSKA (reference sequence). This CDR3 is built from 13 residues. CDR3 DNA: TGCAGTGCTGCGGGAGGAGACGGTGAGACCCAGTACTTC. Translating gives CSAAGGDGETQYF.

The chain links TRBV7-3 to TRBJ1-1, with 7 bases identical to TRBD1. Per the germline V gene, CDR1 is SGHTA and CDR2 is FQGTGA. Trimming removed 2 bases from V and 9 bases from J; junction bases left unmatched: 9. The CDR3 consists of 14 residues. The CDR3 sequence: CASSLGPTGRQAFF. The CDR3 DNA is TGTGCCAGCAGCTTAGGCCCGACAGGGCGGCAAGCTTTCTTT.

This clonotype was seen once. The J gene is TRBJ2-5, the V gene TRBV20-1; 10 bases match TRBD2. The CDR3 consists of 15 residues. Germline CDR1 DFQATT, CDR2 SNEGSKA (reference sequence). With V trimmed by 3 bases and J by 5 bases, 9 bases remained unmatched. The CDR3 is CSASSSGRLGETQYF. As DNA, the CDR3 is TGCAGTGCTAGCAGTAGCGGGAGGCTCGGGGAGACCCAGTACTTC.

This clonotype came up many times. The chain has TRBV9 and TRBJ2-5; D might be TRBD1 (5 bases). CDR1 and CDR2 (germline): SGDLS, YYNGEE. The CDR3 consists of 13 residues. Trimming cost V 4 bases and J 2 bases, with 9 bases left between them. CDR3 coding DNA: TGTGCCAGCAGCAGAGACAGTCAAGAGACCCAGTACTTC. Its translation: CASSRDSQETQYF.

The V and J genes are TRBV18 and TRBJ1-6, with D perhaps TRBD1 (6 bases). The CDR3 totals 17 residues. Trimming shortened V by 3 bases and J by 7 bases, and 19 bases separated the two germline ends. Germline CDR1 reads KGHSH; CDR2 reads LQKENI. The DNA for the CDR3 is TGTGCCAGCTCACCGTGGGGGATTGGACAGTCGAATTCACCCCTCCACTTT. Translating gives CASSPWGIGQSNSPLHF.

The sample holds many counts of this clonotype. The rearrangement uses TRBV6-2 or TRBV6-3 and TRBJ1-2; D is undetermined. Trimming took 5 bases from V and 8 from J, leaving 12 bases between them. The CDR3 totals 12 residues. The V gene's germline CDR1 is MNHEY and CDR2 SVGEGT. DNA for the CDR3: TGTGCCAGCAGTCCCCGTGATCCGGGCTACACCTTC. It specifies CASSPRDPGYTF.

The V gene is TRBV10-2, the J gene TRBJ2-5; D perhaps matches TRBD2 (6 bases). The CDR3 totals 18 residues. CDR1 is WSHSY and CDR2 is SAAADI in the germline V gene. V lost 5 bases, J lost 5 bases, and 27 bases lay in between. The CDR3 DNA sequence: TGCGCCAGCAGTCTCCGGGGGAGACAGTCCAAATTGCAGGAGACCCAGTACTTC. It translates to CASSLRGRQSKLQETQYF.

Concerning this clonotype itself: The junction departs from germline at one end; a sequencing error may be responsible. The chain's CDR3 is CSVDTSGNSEAFF. CDR3 coding DNA: TGCAGCGTTGACACTAGCGGGAACTCTGAAGCTTTCTTT. V usage is TRBV29-1 and J usage is TRBJ1-1; D uncertain. The CDR3 consists of 13 residues. The germline CDR1 and CDR2 sequences are SQVTM and ANQGSEA.